Shown below are 23 T cell receptor beta chains from a single sample sequenced in a study of T cells in Graves' hyperthyroidism and ophthalmopathy. Amplification of TCR beta CDR3 regions was performed using RNA transcripts as template. The study used the HTBI primer set for a first-round RT-PCR of the TCR CDR3. TCRdb recomputed calls from the multiplex PCR reads with MiXCR, one row per CDR3 protein. This sample carries about 400,000 distinct CDR3 sequences, 15% to 19% of them seen once, and the ten largest clones take approximately 30%. Sequencing was carried out using blood. The receptors shown here come from a woman between 18 and 30 years old with Graves' hyperthyroidism that later progressed to Graves' ophthalmopathy.

This clonotype appeared a few times. The V call is TRBV14, the J call TRBJ1-3; no clear D. The V and J ends lost 2 bases and 0 bases respectively, with 11 bases between them. The CDR3 contains 16 residues. Germline values: CDR1 SGHDN, CDR2 FVKESK. The CDR3 nucleotides read TGTGCCAGCAGCCAACTCGACCGAAGCTCTGGAAACACCATATATTTT. It encodes CASSQLDRSSGNTIYF.

This clonotype has ten or more counts. This chain joins TRBV20-1 and TRBJ2-5, with TRBD1 matching 9 bases. This CDR3 has 15 amino acids. Trimming cost V 6 bases and J 5 bases; bases outside gene matches: 13. Germline CDR1 reads DFQATT; CDR2 reads SNEGSKA (reference sequence). CDR3 sequence (DNA): TGCAGTGCCCTTAGGACAGGGGTTGCGACGGAGACCCAGTACTTC. Its protein product is CSALRTGVATETQYF.

The rearrangement joins TRBV9 to TRBJ2-1, with 12 bases that match TRBD2. The length of the CDR3 is 15 residues. Trimming at V came to 6 bases and at J to 7 bases, leaving 8 bases not matched to a gene. From germline, CDR1 is SGDLS and CDR2 YYNGEE. DNA of the CDR3: TGTGCCAGCACTAGCGGGAGGGCCTCTGCGAATGAGCAGTTCTTC. It specifies CASTSGRASANEQFF. Full variable domain (missing parts from reference TRBV9 and TRBJ2-1): DSGVTQTPKHLITATGQRVTLRCSPRSGDLSVYWYQQSLDQGLQFLIQYYNGEERAKGNILERFSAQQFPDLHSELNLSSLELGDSALYFCASTSGRASANEQFFGPGTRLTVL.

The table lists this clonotype with a few counts. The chain combines TRBV11-2 with TRBJ2-1; no reliable D call. V lost 4 bases and J lost 5, with 36 bases in between. This CDR3 has 22 residues. Germline CDR1 and CDR2: SGHAT and FQNNGV. In DNA, the CDR3 is TGTGCCAGCAGCTCAAGTTGGGCTGAATCCGAAGGTTCTCGACTCTATCACAATGAGCAGTTCTTC. Translated: CASSSSWAESEGSRLYHNEQFF.

This clonotype was found a few times. CDR3 in amino acids: CAISALGQEQYTDTQYF. The CDR3 DNA is TGTGCCATCAGTGCTTTAGGACAGGAGCAGTACACAGATACGCAGTATTTT. V and J are TRBV10-3 and TRBJ2-3; 7 positions agree with TRBD1. V lost 4 bases and J lost 2; bases outside the gene matches: 12. The CDR3 is 17 amino acids. Germline V lookup: CDR1 ENHRY, CDR2 SYGVKD.

V gene TRBV27 combines with J gene TRBJ2-3; TRBD1 aligns across 7 bases. This CDR3 is 17 amino acids long. With 3 bases clipped from V and 0 bases from J, the junction kept 9 bases outside the gene matches. CDR1 and CDR2 (germline): MNHEY, SMNVEV (reference sequence). CDR3 region: CASSFPDRPASTDTQYF. CDR3 DNA: TGTGCCAGCAGTTTCCCGGACAGGCCAGCTAGCACAGATACGCAGTATTTT.

The sample holds one count of this clonotype. The chain uses TRBV12-3 or TRBV12-4 and TRBJ2-2; 7 bases are a match to TRBD2. The V gene end was trimmed by 6 bases and the J gene end by 4 bases; junction bases not matched to a gene: 11. The CDR3 is 16 residues long. The chain's CDR3 is CASSWGGGGVTGELFF. The CDR3 bases are TGTGCCAGCAGCTGGGGGGGAGGCGGGGTCACCGGGGAGCTGTTTTTT.

The V and J genes are TRBV5-1 and TRBJ2-6; D ambiguous. The germline V and J ends were trimmed by 2 bases and 0 bases, with 6 bases remaining between them. Germline V gene lookup returns CDR1 SGHRS and CDR2 YFSETQ. The length of the CDR3 is 15 residues. CDR3 region: CASSLAPSGANVLTF. The CDR3 coding sequence is TGCGCCAGCAGCTTAGCACCCTCTGGGGCCAACGTCCTGACTTTC.

This clonotype came up many times. This rearrangement joins TRBV6-2 or TRBV6-3 to TRBJ2-5; possibly TRBD2 for D (5 bases). Germline CDR1 reads MNHEY; CDR2 reads SVGEGT. The CDR3 totals 16 residues. The V end was cut by 6 bases, the J end by 1 base, with 18 bases between. CDR3: CASSYREGSRQETQYF. As DNA, the CDR3 is TGTGCCAGCAGCTACCGAGAGGGAAGTCGCCAAGAGACCCAGTACTTC.

This clonotype was detected a few times. The CDR3 loop is CSARDDRVRMVGVTEAFF. CDR3 DNA: TGCAGTGCTAGGGACGACAGGGTACGGATGGTGGGAGTCACTGAAGCTTTCTTT. The chain joins TRBV20-1 to TRBJ1-1; TRBD1 matches 7 bases. Germline trimming cut 3 bases from V and 4 bases from J; bases unmatched to any gene: 20. Germline V gene data show CDR1 as DFQATT and CDR2 as SNEGSKA (reference sequence). This CDR3 has 18 amino acids.

In its sample, this clonotype was seen many times. The chain is built from TRBV29-1 and TRBJ2-5; 7 nucleotides agree with TRBD2. The CDR3 is 12 amino acids. The trim removed 4 bases at V and 5 bases at J, leaving 4 bases unmatched. Germline V gene sequence: CDR1 SQVTM, CDR2 ANQGSEA. The CDR3 region has the DNA TGCAGCGTTGTGTGGGGGGGGGAGACCCAGTACTTC. Translated, it gives CSVVWGGETQYF.

There are many counts of this clonotype. The gene calls are TRBV29-1 and TRBJ1-1, with D tentatively TRBD1 (5 bases). Germline lookup yields CDR1 SQVTM and CDR2 ANQGSEA. CDR3 size: 12 residues. Trimming removed 5 bases at V and 6 bases at J, with 13 bases between. CDR3 DNA: TGCAGCGTTTCTGGGGGTGTTGCTGAAGCTTTCTTT. It specifies CSVSGGVAEAFF.

This clonotype came up once. The chain links TRBV19 to TRBJ2-2, with D perhaps TRBD1 (6 bases). Germline CDR1 is LNHDA and CDR2 is SQIVND (reference sequence). The germline V and J ends were trimmed by 1 base and 6 bases, with 12 bases remaining between them. The CDR3 is made up of 15 amino acids. CDR3 coding DNA: TGTGCCAGTAGTATAGGAGGGGGAATCGCCGGGGAGCTGTTTTTT. Translation gives CASSIGGGIAGELFF. Supplemented by reference TRBV19 and TRBJ2-2, the full variable domain reads DGGITQSPKYLFRKEGQNVTLSCEQNLNHDAMYWYRQDPGQGLRLIYYSQIVNDFQKGDIAEGYSVSREKKESFPLTVTSAQKNPTAFYLCASSIGGGIAGELFFGEGSRLTVL.

This clonotype was seen ten or more times. This chain links TRBV20-1 with TRBJ2-5; D might be TRBD2 (7 bases). The CDR3 covers 15 residues. Trimming left V 6 bases short and J 5 bases short, with 22 bases between. The V gene's germline CDR1 is DFQATT and CDR2 SNEGSKA (reference sequence). The CDR3 DNA follows: TGCAGTGCGGATGGGAGTCGGGGGGCGGGGGAGACCCAGTACTTC. This translates into CSADGSRGAGETQYF.

This clonotype was seen only a few times. The rearrangement links TRBV28 to TRBJ2-7; TRBD2 matches 9 bases. The CDR3 is 17 amino acids. Per germline, CDR1 MDHEN and CDR2 SYDVKM. The V segment lost 6 bases and the J segment 0 bases; nucleotides outside the gene matches: 12. DNA for the CDR3: TGTGCCAGCAGATCCCAAACCGGGACTAGCCACTCCTACGAGCAGTACTTC. Protein product: CASRSQTGTSHSYEQYF.

This clonotype was counted a few times. This could be a read error, since a much larger clone is one nucleotide away. The CDR3 ends on some other residue instead of the conserved phenylalanine or tryptophan, so this is likely a read error. This chain uses TRBV2 with TRBJ2-7; perhaps TRBD1 as D (6 bases). The CDR3 loop spans 12 amino acids. CDR1 is SNHLY and CDR2 is FYNNEI in the germline V gene. V lost 8 bases and J lost 7, with 15 bases in between. The CDR3 DNA is TGTGCCAGCCAGGACAGCCTCGGGGAGCAGTACCTC. This gives the protein CASQDSLGEQYL.

This clonotype appeared many times. The chain has TRBV11-2 and TRBJ2-1, with 13 nucleotides matching TRBD2. V shed 4 bases, J shed 9 bases, and the junction held 12 bases outside the gene matches. Looked up from germline, CDR1 is SGHAT and CDR2 is FQNNGV. CDR3 length: 17 residues. CDR3 residues: CASSSRLRTSGSSEQFF. As DNA, the CDR3 is TGTGCCAGCAGCTCGCGCCTCCGGACTAGCGGGAGTAGTGAGCAGTTCTTC.

Regarding this clonotype: Mismatch with germline at one junction end may stem from a read error. The V gene is TRBV27, the J gene TRBJ2-1, with TRBD2 identical over 10 bases. The germline gives CDR1 MNHEY, CDR2 SMNVEV (reference sequence). The CDR3 is made up of 14 amino acids. In nucleotides, the CDR3 is TGTGCCAGCCAGCGGGAGGGCCTGGGTAATGAGCAGCTCTTC. Its protein is CASQREGLGNEQLF.

This clonotype was seen many times. The chain recombines TRBV27 with TRBJ1-5; 9 bases are a match to TRBD1. This CDR3 has 14 residues. The germline V gene encodes CDR1 MNHEY and CDR2 SMNVEV (reference sequence). V lost 6 bases and J lost 9; bases outside the gene matches: 9. CDR3 sequence (DNA): TGTGCCAGCAGCCCCGGACAGGGGCATTCGCCCCAGCATTTT. This sequence encodes CASSPGQGHSPQHF.

This clonotype has just a few counts. The chain is built from TRBV4-1 and TRBJ2-5; 14 nucleotides agree with TRBD2. The trim removed 1 base at V and 1 base at J, leaving 5 bases unmatched. The CDR3 is made up of 18 amino acids. The germline CDR1 and CDR2 sequences are MGHRA and YSYEKL. CDR3 bases: TGCGCCAGCAGCCAAGGGACTAGCGGGAGGATACTCCAAGAGACCCAGTACTTC. It codes for CASSQGTSGRILQETQYF.

This clonotype has ten or more counts. The chain has TRBV20-1 and TRBJ1-6; D remains unclear. The CDR3 spans 13 residues. V was clipped by 6 bases and J by 15 bases, with 21 bases between them. The germline V gene encodes CDR1 DFQATT and CDR2 SNEGSKA (reference sequence). CDR3: CSAPLTLSGHLHF. For the CDR3, the DNA is TGCAGTGCCCCCTTGACCCTTTCAGGTCACCTCCACTTT.

This clonotype was counted a few times. The chain links TRBV20-1 to TRBJ2-7; TRBD2 aligns across 9 bases. This CDR3 has 14 residues. The V gene end was trimmed by 4 bases and the J gene end by 4 bases; junction bases not matched to a gene: 8. Germline V lookup: CDR1 DFQATT, CDR2 SNEGSKA (reference sequence). This CDR3 is CSAIPRLAEYEQYF. DNA of the CDR3: TGCAGTGCTATTCCCCGACTAGCGGAATACGAGCAGTACTTC.

This clonotype has at least ten counts. The V gene is TRBV5-5, the J gene TRBJ2-1; D may be TRBD1 (6 bases). With 0 bases removed from V and 4 bases from J, the gap between germline ends came to 8 bases. CDR1 is SGHKS and CDR2 is YYEKEE in the germline V gene (reference sequence). The CDR3 length is 14 residues. CDR3 coding DNA: TGTGCCAGCAGCTTGGGGGGGCGGTACAATGAGCAGTTCTTC. Translating it yields CASSLGGRYNEQFF.